These 7 T cell receptor beta chains were all obtained from the same sample, sequenced in a study of vaccination effects on CD4 cells after COVID-19. Their antigen targets remain unknown. Assay: immunoSEQ multiplex PCR; the TCRdb copy retains only in-frame clones and omits some. The sample has approximately 28,000 clones, roughly 77% seen once. Antigen-specific CD4+ T cell clonotypes were called by their expansion after viral peptide-pool culture in ViraFEST. Scientists isolated CD4+ T cells after an approximately 9-day culture period ended. The cohort was immunized with two doses of either the BNT162b2 or mRNA-1273 vaccine. The specimen was CD4+ T cells from PBMCs cultured with HCoV-229E spike peptides, collected after COVID-19 vaccination. The source of these receptors is a human donor who received a COVID-19 vaccine.

V usage is TRBV7-2 and J usage is TRBJ1-5; D unclear. Trimming cost V 8 bases and J 0 bases, with 11 bases left between them. Germline V lookup: CDR1 SGHTA, CDR2 FQGNSA. The CDR3 length is 14 residues. The CDR3 bases are TGTGCCAGCGTCGAGGGAAATAGCAATCAGCCCCAGCATTTT. Its protein product is CASVEGNSNQPQHF.

This sequence joins TRBV21-1 and TRBJ1-4; the table gives TRBD1 as D, unverified against the DNA. TRBV21-1 is shown as a pseudogene. The CDR3 has 15 residues. Here the CDR3 DNA reads TGTGCCAGCAGCAAAGTCAGTGCAACTAATGAAAAACTGTTTTTT. It translates to CASSKVSATNEKLFF.

This chain links TRBV7-9 with TRBJ2-5; D perhaps matches TRBD1 (5 bases). Germline V gene data show CDR1 as SEHNR and CDR2 as FQNEAQ (reference sequence). V shed 1 base and J shed 7 bases, with 10 bases lying between them. This CDR3 region has 13 residues. CDR3 amino acids: CASSLGSRATQYF. CDR3 in DNA: TGTGCCAGCAGCTTAGGTAGCAGGGCGACCCAGTACTTC.

This rearrangement joins TRBV2 to TRBJ2-1; TRBD1 aligns across 8 bases. Germline CDR1 and CDR2: SNHLY and FYNNEI. The length of the CDR3 is 15 residues. Trimming cost V 3 bases and J 4 bases; bases outside gene matches: 5. CDR3 residues: CASSEQGQGYNEQFF. CDR3 in DNA: TGTGCCAGCAGTGAGCAAGGACAGGGTTACAATGAGCAGTTCTTC.

The chain links TRBV24-1 to TRBJ2-3; no reliable D call. Germline V lookup: CDR1 KGHDR, CDR2 SFDVKD. This CDR3 comprises 18 residues. V lost 2 bases and J 1 base, leaving 18 bases between the germline ends. CDR3 region: CATSDSTNWAERTDTQYF. The CDR3 DNA is TGTGCCACCAGTGATTCGACGAATTGGGCGGAGCGCACAGATACGCAGTATTTT.

The V call is TRBV14, the J call TRBJ2-1, with 11 bases that match TRBD2. There are 17 residues in the CDR3. V was clipped by 2 bases and J by 0 bases; unmatched bases: 3. Germline loops: CDR1 SGHDN, CDR2 FVKESK. CDR3 sequence: CASSQRLAGFSYNEQFF. The CDR3 DNA follows: TGTGCCAGCAGCCAAAGACTAGCGGGGTTCTCCTACAATGAGCAGTTCTTC.

The V and J genes are TRBV6-5 and TRBJ2-7; D possibly uses TRBD1 or TRBD2 (5 bases each). Trimming shortened V by 2 bases and J by 4 bases, and 15 bases separated the two germline ends. The germline CDR1 and CDR2 sequences are MNHEY and SVGAGI. The CDR3 loop spans 15 amino acids. The CDR3 DNA is TGTGCCAGCAGTTACGTCGGGCAGGGAGTTTACGAGCAGTACTTC. The encoded protein is CASSYVGQGVYEQYF.